Below, 18 T cell receptor beta chains from the same sample are listed, as sequenced in a study of beta chain features in type 1 diabetes. The authors reverse transcribed all of the isolated RNA, so sequencing captured expressed TCRB transcripts. Clones were sequenced by immunoSEQ multiplex PCR, and TCRdb holds only the in-frame ones, with some missing. This sample has a few hundred thousand clones; approximately 13% occur once, and the top ten carry approximately 0.038%. The source material was naive CD4+ T cells from blood. These receptors were collected from a man aged 25-45 years in good health.

The rearrangement links TRBV5-6 to TRBJ2-7; D gene ambiguous. CDR1 and CDR2 (germline): SGHDT, YYEEEE. The CDR3 is 13 amino acids. Trimming took off 1 base at V and 1 base at J, with 6 bases between the two ends. This chain's CDR3 is CASSLIGSYEQYV. CDR3 coding DNA: TGTGCCAGCAGCTTGATCGGTTCCTACGAGCAGTACGTC.

This clone was observed a handful of times. The genes are TRBV7-6 and TRBJ2-3; unclear D gene. The CDR3 runs to 13 residues. Trimming shortened V by 2 bases and J by 2 bases, and 5 bases separated the two germline ends. The germline gives CDR1 SGHVS, CDR2 FNYEAQ. The CDR3: CASSLFDTDTQYF. CDR3 DNA sequence: TGTGCCAGCAGCTTATTTGACACAGATACGCAGTATTTT.

The CDR3 loop reads CASSSQDTSYNEQFF. CDR3 in DNA: TGTGCCAGCAGCTCCCAGGACACCTCGTACAATGAGCAGTTCTTC. The gene calls are TRBV9 and TRBJ2-1, with D possibly matching TRBD1 (5 bases). CDR1 and CDR2 from the germline V gene are SGDLS and YYNGEE. CDR3 length equals 15 residues. The ends were cut back, 4 bases at V and 4 bases at J, with 15 bases in the middle. The entire variable domain, with the rest obtained from reference TRBV9 and TRBJ2-1, is as follows: DSGVTQTPKHLITATGQRVTLRCSPRSGDLSVYWYQQSLDQGLQFLIQYYNGEERAKGNILERFSAQQFPDLHSELNLSSLELGDSALYFCASSSQDTSYNEQFFGPGTRLTVL.

This clone has just a few counts. The J gene is TRBJ1-4, the V gene TRBV4-3; tentatively, D is TRBD1 (5 bases). Trimming took 0 bases from V and 1 from J, leaving 12 bases between them. The CDR3 extends over 17 amino acids. The germline CDR1 and CDR2 sequences are LGHNA and YSLEER. The CDR3 loop reads CASSQDEGAGTNEKLFF. The CDR3 DNA sequence: TGCGCCAGCAGCCAAGATGAAGGGGCAGGAACTAATGAAAAACTGTTTTTT.

There are a few counts of this clone. This sequence joins TRBV18 and TRBJ2-3, with a possible D match to TRBD2 (5 bases). Germline V gene data show CDR1 as KGHSH and CDR2 as LQKENI. The ends were cut back, 3 bases at V and 2 bases at J, with 6 bases in the middle. The CDR3 sequence is 13 residues long. The CDR3 nucleotides are TGTGCCAGCTCACCCGGGATCACAGATACGCAGTATTTT. Its protein product is CASSPGITDTQYF.

The V and J genes are TRBV6-5 and TRBJ2-5; D may be TRBD1 (6 bases). The CDR3 contains 15 residues. From germline, CDR1 is MNHEY and CDR2 SVGAGI. V was shortened by 6 bases and J by 3 bases, with 17 bases between the two germline ends. CDR3 loop: CASRDREKIEETQYF. DNA for the CDR3: TGTGCCAGCAGGGACAGAGAAAAAATAGAAGAGACCCAGTACTTC.

The sample holds a few counts of this clone. Other DNA sequences in this specimen translate into the identical CDR3. The chain joins TRBV29-1 to TRBJ1-2, with TRBD1 matching over 8 bases. J lost 5 bases, V lost 4 bases, and 0 bases had no gene match. This CDR3 has 11 residues. CDR1 is SQVTM and CDR2 is ANQGSEA in the germline V gene. This CDR3 is CSVGTGYGYTF. Here the CDR3 DNA reads TGCAGCGTTGGGACAGGGTATGGCTACACCTTC. The variable domain in full, with the rest retrieved from reference TRBV29-1 and TRBJ1-2, is SAVISQKPSRDICQRGTSLTIQCQVDSQVTMMFWYRQQPGQSLTLIATANQGSEATYESGFVIDKFPISRPNLTFSTLTVSNMSPEDSSIYLCSVGTGYGYTFGSGTRLTVV.

The chain couples TRBV6-6 to TRBJ1-2; tentative D call: TRBD1 (6 bases). The V gene lost 0 bases and the J gene lost 8 bases, with 10 bases spanning the gap. CDR1 MNHNY and CDR2 SVGAGI come from the germline V gene (reference sequence). The CDR3 runs 13 residues. CDR3 in amino acids: CASSYSRQEGYTF. The DNA for the CDR3 is TGTGCCAGCAGTTACTCTAGACAGGAGGGCTACACCTTC.

The chain joins TRBV6-5 to TRBJ2-1; no reliable D call. Looked up from germline, CDR1 is MNHEY and CDR2 is SVGAGI. The CDR3 loop spans 14 amino acids. With 0 bases removed from V and 9 bases from J, the gap between germline ends came to 12 bases. The CDR3 coding sequence is TGTGCCAGCAGTTACTCGAACGTTCCCTCTGAGCAGTTCTTC. Translated, it gives CASSYSNVPSEQFF.

The genes are TRBV7-3 and TRBJ1-1, with 7 bases aligning to TRBD1. The CDR3 spans 16 residues. Germline V gene data show CDR1 as SGHTA and CDR2 as FQGTGA. V gave up 0 bases and J gave up 2 bases; unmatched junction bases: 6. In nucleotides, the CDR3 is TGTGCCAGCAGCTTAACATCCGGGACAGTCAACACTGAAGCTTTCTTT. Encoded protein: CASSLTSGTVNTEAFF.

The chain links TRBV29-1 to TRBJ1-3; D is ambiguous. V was cut by 6 bases and J by 2 bases, with 8 bases left in between. Looked up from germline, CDR1 is SQVTM and CDR2 is ANQGSEA. The CDR3 has 12 residues. The CDR3 sequence: CSVWLAGNTIYF. The CDR3 bases are TGCAGCGTGTGGCTCGCTGGAAACACCATATATTTT.

The rearrangement joins TRBV2 to TRBJ2-3, with 7 bases fitting TRBD1. In germline, CDR1 is SNHLY, CDR2 FYNNEI. Trimming took 6 bases from V and 2 from J; bases not matched to a gene: 8. The CDR3 totals 15 residues. This CDR3 reads CASRAGTVFTDTQYF. The DNA for the CDR3 is TGTGCCAGCAGGGCCGGGACAGTTTTCACAGATACGCAGTATTTT.

This clone occurred a few times. The chain uses TRBV7-9 and TRBJ2-6, with 8 bases identical to TRBD1. CDR3 length: 18 residues. Germline lookup yields CDR1 SEHNR and CDR2 FQNEAQ (reference sequence). V gave up 3 bases and J gave up 0 bases; unmatched junction bases: 7. CDR3 residues: CASSFRDRTNSGANVLTF. The CDR3 bases are TGTGCCAGCAGCTTCCGGGACAGGACGAACTCTGGGGCCAACGTCCTGACTTTC.

This clone has at least ten counts. V is TRBV21-1 and J is TRBJ2-3; TRBD2 is the table's D call, not checked against the DNA. TRBV21-1 is labeled a pseudogene. The CDR3 runs to 16 residues. CDR3 sequence: CASSSSSGTTTDTQYF. CDR3 in DNA: TGTGCCAGCAGCAGCAGCTCGGGGACTACCACAGATACGCAGTATTTT.

This clone was detected only a few times. The chain combines TRBV29-1 with TRBJ1-3, with a weak D call TRBD1 (5 bases). CDR1 and CDR2 from the germline V gene are SQVTM and ANQGSEA. This CDR3 has 15 residues. Trimming cost V 6 bases and J 0 bases, with 15 bases left between them. Here the CDR3 reads CSVRRDSLSGNTIYF. In nucleotides, the CDR3 is TGCAGCGTCCGTAGGGACTCCCTCTCTGGAAACACCATATATTTT.

The chain links TRBV5-1 to TRBJ2-3; 11 bases agree with TRBD2. The CDR3 consists of 15 residues. V lost 2 bases, J lost 6 bases, and 5 bases stayed unmatched. The germline V gene encodes CDR1 SGHRS and CDR2 YFSETQ. The CDR3 protein is CASSLSSGGSDTQYF. The DNA of the CDR3 is TGCGCCAGCAGCTTATCTAGCGGGGGGTCGGATACGCAGTATTTT. Drawing the rest from reference TRBV5-1 and TRBJ2-3, the complete variable domain is KAGVTQTPRYLIKTRGQQVTLSCSPISGHRSVSWYQQTPGQGLQFLFEYFSETQRNKGNFPGRFSGRQFSNSRSEMNVSTLELGDSALYLCASSLSSGGSDTQYFGPGTRLTVL.

This clone has more than one count but fewer than ten. The chain employs TRBV4-3 and TRBJ1-5; TRBD1 matches 7 bases. V gave up 4 bases and J gave up 2 bases; unmatched junction bases: 8. Looked up from germline, CDR1 is LGHNA and CDR2 is YSLEER. The CDR3 is 16 amino acids. CDR3 DNA: TGCGCCAGCAGCCCAGGGGGGCCAGGGGGCAATCAGCCCCAGCATTTT. It encodes CASSPGGPGGNQPQHF.

This clone appeared a few times. The chain is built from TRBV23-1 and TRBJ2-7; 7 bases line up with TRBD2. TRBV23-1 is designated an ORF whose function remains uncertain. The CDR3 consists of 15 residues. CDR3 residues: CASSQWRGCGSKCWV. The CDR3 bases are TGCGCCAGCAGTCAGTGGAGGGGATGCGGGAGTAAATGTTGGGTC.